Described below is a single T cell receptor (beta chain) sequence and its context. This clonotype has only a few counts. Which antigen it targets is not known. Base qualities are not recorded, but no much larger clone differs from it by a single base. The reads were generated on an Illumina HiSeq 1500. TCRdb trimmed the raw reads at Q25, called clones with MiXCR and kept productive beta chains. Rows are unified per CDR3 protein, each entry keeping the most common DNA and genes. Recorded for this sample are approximately 990,000 distinct CDR3 sequences; roughly a third of them occurred a single time. In total, the top ten clones hold around an eighth of the sample. The data derive from a study of T cell repertoires in cytomegalovirus infection (dated by TCRdb to the late 2010s). A note on the overall study: Recently identified HLA-C-restricted CMV epitopes, whose presentation resists viral immunomodulation, were targeted by peptide stimulations together with well-studied HLA-B-restricted epitopes. Because public TCR beta signatures pointed to carriage of CMV infection together with the matching HLA type, the HLA type of each donor mattered for the analysis.

The treatment or condition tag for this specimen amounts to: in vitro stimulation with specific CMV peptide epitopes to enrich CMV-specific T cells. The study at large found these results: The ex vivo response was dominated by HLA-C-restricted CMV-specific TCR beta clonotypes, and the single most frequent clonotype in two of eight donors was supplied by these HLA-C-restricted clonotypes. Cumulative frequency of public TCR beta family members discriminated carriers of CMV infection plus the relevant HLA type in this cohort and an independent approximately 370-donor cohort.

Including cysteine and phenylalanine, the CDR3 has 19 amino acids. This entry keeps only the CDR3 DNA: 57 bases, framed from base 1. Trimming removed 4 bases from V and 1 base from J, leaving 23 bases between the germline ends. Via the germline V gene, CDR1 is MNHEY and CDR2 SVGAGI. The rearranged segments are TRBV6-5 and TRBJ2-1; perhaps TRBD1 is the D gene, with 6 bases matching. The source is a human donor in good health (CMV status not recorded). Some clones in this sample may be carry-over from other donors' samples. This material consisted of cultured CD8+ T cells from PBMCs, taken from culture after CMV antigen stimulation. The nucleotide sequence reads as follows: TGTGCCAGCAGTTCTTGGGACATCCTGGGGCTGTCGTCCTACAATGAGCAGTTCTTC. Its translation reads: CASSSWDILGLSSYNEQFF.